This T cell receptor (beta chain) was found in a study of technical replicates of blood from several donors. Assay: immunoSEQ multiplex PCR; the TCRdb copy retains only in-frame clones and omits some. Of tens of thousands of clones in the sample, about nine tenths were seen once. This clone turned up a few times. V dropped 1 base and J dropped 5 bases, with 7 bases sitting between them. This CDR3 has 13 residues. Input material: T cells isolated from PBMCs. This receptor was identified in a human donor in good health. V usage is TRBV5-3 and J usage is TRBJ2-1; no clear D gene. TRBV5-3 is filed as an ORF, its function uncertain. The CDR3 DNA sequence: TGTGCCAGAAGCTTGAAACAGAACAATGAGCAGTTCTTC. Residues: CARSLKQNNEQFF.